One sample yielded the 5 T cell receptor beta chains listed below, sequenced in a study of T cells after yellow fever vaccination. Via MiXCR, TCRdb re-called the 5' RACE reads, giving one row per CDR3 protein. This sample has around 200,000 distinct CDR3 sequences, with about 10% found just once. This specimen consisted of CD8+ T cells sorted from PBMCs, obtained 15 days after the yellow fever booster vaccination. Every receptor here comes from a young man who received the YFV17D yellow fever vaccine.

The V call is TRBV13, the J call TRBJ1-4; D not certain. The V gene lost 4 bases and the J gene lost 8 bases, with 11 bases spanning the gap. Germline V lookup: CDR1 PRHDT, CDR2 FYEKMQ (reference sequence). This CDR3 spans 13 amino acids. CDR3 nucleotide sequence: TGTGCCAGCAGCTCCACTGTTGGGGAAAAACTGTTTTTT. Encoded protein: CASSSTVGEKLFF.

This chain links TRBV29-1 with TRBJ2-2, with TRBD1 as a possible D gene (5 bases). The CDR3 runs 15 residues. V lost 0 bases and J 3 bases, leaving 11 bases between the germline ends. Germline CDR1 is SQVTM and CDR2 is ANQGSEA. CDR3 region: CSVEEGELDTGELFF. The CDR3 DNA sequence: TGCAGCGTTGAAGAAGGGGAATTGGACACCGGGGAGCTGTTTTTT.

This clonotype was seen a handful of times. The V and J genes are TRBV6-5 and TRBJ2-5; D remains unclear. V lost 5 bases and J 1 base, leaving 11 bases between the germline ends. The germline V gene encodes CDR1 MNHEY and CDR2 SVGAGI. This CDR3 is 14 amino acids long. CDR3 bases: TGTGCCAGCAGTACCGGGCAGCCCCAAGAGACCCAGTACTTC. Its translation is CASSTGQPQETQYF.

This clonotype came up many times. V usage is TRBV5-5 and J usage is TRBJ2-7; TRBD1 is a possible D gene (5 bases). Germline CDR1 and CDR2: SGHKS and YYEKEE (reference sequence). CDR3 size: 13 residues. V was cut by 1 base and J by 6 bases, with 11 bases left in between. As DNA, the CDR3 is TGTGCCAGCAGCTTGACCCCAGGGTTCGAGCAGTACTTC. Translated, it gives CASSLTPGFEQYF. The entire variable domain, with the rest obtained from reference TRBV5-5 and TRBJ2-7, is as follows: DAGVTQSPTHLIKTRGQQVTLRCSPISGHKSVSWYQQVLGQGPQFIFQYYEKEERGRGNFPDRFSARQFPNYSSELNVNALLLGDSALYLCASSLTPGFEQYFGPGTRLTVT.

The V call is TRBV20-1, the J call TRBJ1-2; a weak D match, TRBD1 (6 bases). The CDR3 runs to 12 residues. In germline, CDR1 is DFQATT, CDR2 SNEGSKA (reference sequence). Trimming cost V 4 bases and J 4 bases, with 10 bases left between them. CDR3 sequence: CSATGAAYGYTF. CDR3 DNA: TGCAGTGCTACAGGGGCGGCCTATGGCTACACCTTC.